The entry that follows covers one TCR beta chain sequence. Some clones are missing from TCRdb's copy, which holds only in-frame ones; the method was immunoSEQ multiplex PCR. The repertoire holds about 130,000 clones, with roughly 90% as singletons. The entry originates in a study of blood T cell repertoires in COVID-19. The CDR3 is made up of 13 amino acids. Germline CDR1 and CDR2: MNHEY and SVGAGI. V gave up 9 bases and J gave up 1 base, with 12 bases separating them. The specimen sequenced was peripheral blood. J is TRBJ1-1 and V is TRBV6-5; possibly TRBD1 for D (5 bases). This clonotype was sampled from a man between 60 and 70 years old with COVID-19, enrolled during active disease. The DNA of the CDR3 is TGTGCCAGTCTGGACATCCAGAACACTGAAGCTTTCTTT. Amino acid sequence: CASLDIQNTEAFF.